The 17 T cell receptor beta chains below all came from one sample that was sequenced in a study of CD8+CD57+ T cells in acquired aplastic anemia. TCR beta VDJ combinations and CDR3 sequences were profiled from genomic DNA. TCRdb analysed the reads with MiXCR anew, one entry per CDR3 protein. This table has tens of thousands of distinct CDR3 sequences, roughly 70% appearing once. Previously, flow cytometry had revealed CD8+CD57+ cell expansion in the patients chosen for sequencing. The sequencing sample was made of sorted CD4+, CD8+, or CD8+CD57+ T cells (not recorded which) from PBMCs. These receptors originate from a human donor with aplastic anemia.

This clonotype was observed at least ten times. The chain has TRBV9 and TRBJ1-1; TRBD1 matches at 11 bases. J gave up 1 base and V 4 bases, and 3 bases lay outside the gene matches. CDR3 length: 15 amino acids. Germline assignment: CDR1 SGDLS and CDR2 YYNGEE. The CDR3 spells CASSLGQGANTEAFF. CDR3 DNA sequence: TGTGCCAGCAGCCTAGGACAGGGGGCGAACACTGAAGCTTTCTTT.

This CDR3 is CSASGAETNEKLFF. CDR3 bases: TGCAGTGCTAGCGGGGCAGAAACTAATGAAAAACTGTTTTTT. This rearrangement joins TRBV20-1 to TRBJ1-4; D possibly corresponds to TRBD1 (5 bases). CDR1 and CDR2 (germline): DFQATT, SNEGSKA (reference sequence). CDR3 size: 14 residues. Trimming took 3 bases from V and 1 from J, leaving 9 bases between them.

This clonotype was detected a few times. The V call is TRBV20-1, the J call TRBJ2-1; 7 bases match TRBD1. CDR1 and CDR2 (germline): DFQATT, SNEGSKA (reference sequence). This CDR3 spans 13 amino acids. Germline trimming cut 5 bases from V and 5 bases from J; bases unmatched to any gene: 6. CDR3 region: CSAPRQGNNEQFF. The CDR3 region has the DNA TGCAGTGCTCCTAGACAGGGAAACAATGAGCAGTTCTTC.

The chain is built from TRBV24-1 and TRBJ1-5; D gene ambiguous. V was clipped by 3 bases and J by 11 bases, with 10 bases between them. CDR3 length: 12 residues. CDR1 and CDR2 (germline): KGHDR, SFDVKD. In DNA, the CDR3 is TGTGCCACCAGTGATCCCTCGGGGTCCCAGCATTTT. It codes for CATSDPSGSQHF.

This chain connects TRBV5-4 to TRBJ2-5; D not certain. The J call may not be correct, given that the DNA end is closer to TRBJ2-1. The germline V gene encodes CDR1 SGHNT and CDR2 YYREEE (reference sequence). The CDR3 contains 14 residues. CDR3 sequence (DNA): TGTGCCAGCAGCTTGGGCTCAGCGTACAATGAGCAGTTCTTC. Residues: CASSLGSAYNEQFF.

The sample holds one count of this clonotype. The chain employs TRBV19 and TRBJ2-5; 7 bases are shared with TRBD2. Germline V gene sequence: CDR1 LNHDA, CDR2 SQIVND (reference sequence). The CDR3 is made up of 13 amino acids. V shed 6 bases, J shed 1 base, and the junction held 2 bases outside the gene matches. The CDR3 nucleotides read TGTGCCAGTAGGCGGGGGACCCAAGAGACCCAGTACTTC. It codes for CASRRGTQETQYF.

The V call is TRBV6-2 or TRBV6-3, the J call TRBJ2-3, with TRBD2 matching over 8 bases. Trimming cost V 2 bases and J 0 bases; bases outside gene matches: 7. Per germline, CDR1 MNHEY and CDR2 SVGEGT. The CDR3 has 17 residues. CDR3 loop: CASSYGGGRTSTDTQYF. The CDR3 nucleotides are TGTGCCAGCAGTTACGGTGGCGGGAGGACTAGCACAGATACGCAGTATTTT.

This chain joins TRBV24-1 and TRBJ1-2, with TRBD1 as a possible D gene (5 bases). The CDR3 is made up of 14 amino acids. Trimming left V 7 bases short and J 4 bases short, with 15 bases between. The V gene's germline CDR1 is KGHDR and CDR2 SFDVKD. The CDR3: CATSGGGASYGYTF. CDR3 DNA: TGTGCCACCAGCGGGGGGGGAGCGAGCTATGGCTACACCTTC.

The chain uses TRBV7-9 and TRBJ2-2, with 12 bases aligning to TRBD2. Germline V gene lookup returns CDR1 SEHNR and CDR2 FQNEAQ (reference sequence). J gave up 5 bases and V 4 bases, and 2 bases lay outside the gene matches. This CDR3 is built from 15 residues. The CDR3 bases are TGTGCCAGCAGCTACGGACTAGCGGGGACCGGGGAGCTGTTTTTT. Residues: CASSYGLAGTGELFF.

This clonotype was counted only a few times. This chain uses TRBV24-1 with TRBJ2-1; 8 bases match TRBD1. The germline V gene encodes CDR1 KGHDR and CDR2 SFDVKD. Losses at the gene ends were 6 bases for V and 8 bases for J; bases not matched to a gene: 5. This CDR3 is built from 13 residues. The CDR3 spells CATSLRGRDEQFF. The CDR3 DNA follows: TGTGCCACCAGTCTCAGGGGGCGGGATGAGCAGTTCTTC.

This clonotype has only a few counts. This may come from a read error, since a much larger clone is one base off. The J gene is TRBJ2-7, the V gene TRBV4-1; D gene ambiguous. The CDR3 runs to 12 residues. Germline V gene lookup returns CDR1 MGHRA and CDR2 YSYEKL. The CDR3 DNA is TGCGCCAGCATGGGCAGCTCCTACGAGCGGTACTTC. This encodes CASMGSSYERYF.

The chain joins TRBV10-1 to TRBJ2-5; D not resolved. Per germline, CDR1 WNHNN and CDR2 SYGVQD (reference sequence). With 3 bases removed from V and 2 bases from J, the gap between germline ends came to 10 bases. The CDR3 extends over 14 amino acids. CDR3 protein: CASSDTTEQETQYF. CDR3 nucleotides: TGCGCCAGCAGTGACACGACCGAACAAGAGACCCAGTACTTC.

In its sample, this clonotype was seen a few times. The V and J genes are TRBV7-6 and TRBJ2-3; D call uncertain. Germline values: CDR1 SGHVS, CDR2 FNYEAQ. V was pared by 1 base and J by 9 bases, with 11 bases between. The CDR3 has 13 residues. DNA for the CDR3: TGTGCCAGCAGCTTAGGCCGGGCTGAGACGCAGTATTTT. This encodes CASSLGRAETQYF.

This clonotype occurred once. The genes are TRBV20-1 and TRBJ2-7, with 9 bases identical to TRBD1. This CDR3 has 15 residues. CDR1 is DFQATT and CDR2 is SNEGSKA in the germline V gene (reference sequence). V lost 4 bases to trimming and J lost 8 bases; unmatched junction nucleotides: 15. CDR3: CSATMGQGLLRQQYF. CDR3 coding DNA: TGCAGTGCTACCATGGGACAGGGACTCCTACGACAGCAGTACTTC.

The V call is TRBV15, the J call TRBJ2-7, with D maybe TRBD2 (5 bases). Germline-derived CDR1 and CDR2 are LNHNV and YYDKDF (reference sequence). Trimming cost V 0 bases and J 2 bases, with 8 bases left between them. The CDR3 is 14 amino acids. The CDR3 coding sequence is TGTGCCACCAGCAGAGACGAGGGAACCTACGAGCAGTACTTC. Its protein product is CATSRDEGTYEQYF. The full variable domain, completed using reference TRBV15 and TRBJ2-7, is DAMVIQNPRYQVTQFGKPVTLSCSQTLNHNVMYWYQQKSSQAPKLLFHYYDKDFNNEADTPDNFQSRRPNTSFCFLDIRSPGLGDTAMYLCATSRDEGTYEQYFGPGTRLTVT.

The rearrangement links TRBV24-1 to TRBJ2-5; TRBD1 is a possible D gene (5 bases). V dropped 5 bases and J dropped 1 base, with 13 bases sitting between them. The germline gives CDR1 KGHDR, CDR2 SFDVKD. The CDR3 runs to 15 residues. CDR3 coding DNA: TGTGCCACCAGTGGCCATTCAGGGTTCCAAGAGACCCAGTACTTC. It translates to CATSGHSGFQETQYF.

V is TRBV7-8 and J is TRBJ1-2; D gene ambiguous. This CDR3 spans 12 amino acids. Germline V gene lookup returns CDR1 SGHVS and CDR2 FQNEAQ. The V end was cut by 3 bases, the J end by 4 bases, with 6 bases between. CDR3 residues: CASSFKGYGYTF. The CDR3 DNA sequence: TGTGCCAGCAGCTTCAAGGGCTATGGCTACACCTTC.